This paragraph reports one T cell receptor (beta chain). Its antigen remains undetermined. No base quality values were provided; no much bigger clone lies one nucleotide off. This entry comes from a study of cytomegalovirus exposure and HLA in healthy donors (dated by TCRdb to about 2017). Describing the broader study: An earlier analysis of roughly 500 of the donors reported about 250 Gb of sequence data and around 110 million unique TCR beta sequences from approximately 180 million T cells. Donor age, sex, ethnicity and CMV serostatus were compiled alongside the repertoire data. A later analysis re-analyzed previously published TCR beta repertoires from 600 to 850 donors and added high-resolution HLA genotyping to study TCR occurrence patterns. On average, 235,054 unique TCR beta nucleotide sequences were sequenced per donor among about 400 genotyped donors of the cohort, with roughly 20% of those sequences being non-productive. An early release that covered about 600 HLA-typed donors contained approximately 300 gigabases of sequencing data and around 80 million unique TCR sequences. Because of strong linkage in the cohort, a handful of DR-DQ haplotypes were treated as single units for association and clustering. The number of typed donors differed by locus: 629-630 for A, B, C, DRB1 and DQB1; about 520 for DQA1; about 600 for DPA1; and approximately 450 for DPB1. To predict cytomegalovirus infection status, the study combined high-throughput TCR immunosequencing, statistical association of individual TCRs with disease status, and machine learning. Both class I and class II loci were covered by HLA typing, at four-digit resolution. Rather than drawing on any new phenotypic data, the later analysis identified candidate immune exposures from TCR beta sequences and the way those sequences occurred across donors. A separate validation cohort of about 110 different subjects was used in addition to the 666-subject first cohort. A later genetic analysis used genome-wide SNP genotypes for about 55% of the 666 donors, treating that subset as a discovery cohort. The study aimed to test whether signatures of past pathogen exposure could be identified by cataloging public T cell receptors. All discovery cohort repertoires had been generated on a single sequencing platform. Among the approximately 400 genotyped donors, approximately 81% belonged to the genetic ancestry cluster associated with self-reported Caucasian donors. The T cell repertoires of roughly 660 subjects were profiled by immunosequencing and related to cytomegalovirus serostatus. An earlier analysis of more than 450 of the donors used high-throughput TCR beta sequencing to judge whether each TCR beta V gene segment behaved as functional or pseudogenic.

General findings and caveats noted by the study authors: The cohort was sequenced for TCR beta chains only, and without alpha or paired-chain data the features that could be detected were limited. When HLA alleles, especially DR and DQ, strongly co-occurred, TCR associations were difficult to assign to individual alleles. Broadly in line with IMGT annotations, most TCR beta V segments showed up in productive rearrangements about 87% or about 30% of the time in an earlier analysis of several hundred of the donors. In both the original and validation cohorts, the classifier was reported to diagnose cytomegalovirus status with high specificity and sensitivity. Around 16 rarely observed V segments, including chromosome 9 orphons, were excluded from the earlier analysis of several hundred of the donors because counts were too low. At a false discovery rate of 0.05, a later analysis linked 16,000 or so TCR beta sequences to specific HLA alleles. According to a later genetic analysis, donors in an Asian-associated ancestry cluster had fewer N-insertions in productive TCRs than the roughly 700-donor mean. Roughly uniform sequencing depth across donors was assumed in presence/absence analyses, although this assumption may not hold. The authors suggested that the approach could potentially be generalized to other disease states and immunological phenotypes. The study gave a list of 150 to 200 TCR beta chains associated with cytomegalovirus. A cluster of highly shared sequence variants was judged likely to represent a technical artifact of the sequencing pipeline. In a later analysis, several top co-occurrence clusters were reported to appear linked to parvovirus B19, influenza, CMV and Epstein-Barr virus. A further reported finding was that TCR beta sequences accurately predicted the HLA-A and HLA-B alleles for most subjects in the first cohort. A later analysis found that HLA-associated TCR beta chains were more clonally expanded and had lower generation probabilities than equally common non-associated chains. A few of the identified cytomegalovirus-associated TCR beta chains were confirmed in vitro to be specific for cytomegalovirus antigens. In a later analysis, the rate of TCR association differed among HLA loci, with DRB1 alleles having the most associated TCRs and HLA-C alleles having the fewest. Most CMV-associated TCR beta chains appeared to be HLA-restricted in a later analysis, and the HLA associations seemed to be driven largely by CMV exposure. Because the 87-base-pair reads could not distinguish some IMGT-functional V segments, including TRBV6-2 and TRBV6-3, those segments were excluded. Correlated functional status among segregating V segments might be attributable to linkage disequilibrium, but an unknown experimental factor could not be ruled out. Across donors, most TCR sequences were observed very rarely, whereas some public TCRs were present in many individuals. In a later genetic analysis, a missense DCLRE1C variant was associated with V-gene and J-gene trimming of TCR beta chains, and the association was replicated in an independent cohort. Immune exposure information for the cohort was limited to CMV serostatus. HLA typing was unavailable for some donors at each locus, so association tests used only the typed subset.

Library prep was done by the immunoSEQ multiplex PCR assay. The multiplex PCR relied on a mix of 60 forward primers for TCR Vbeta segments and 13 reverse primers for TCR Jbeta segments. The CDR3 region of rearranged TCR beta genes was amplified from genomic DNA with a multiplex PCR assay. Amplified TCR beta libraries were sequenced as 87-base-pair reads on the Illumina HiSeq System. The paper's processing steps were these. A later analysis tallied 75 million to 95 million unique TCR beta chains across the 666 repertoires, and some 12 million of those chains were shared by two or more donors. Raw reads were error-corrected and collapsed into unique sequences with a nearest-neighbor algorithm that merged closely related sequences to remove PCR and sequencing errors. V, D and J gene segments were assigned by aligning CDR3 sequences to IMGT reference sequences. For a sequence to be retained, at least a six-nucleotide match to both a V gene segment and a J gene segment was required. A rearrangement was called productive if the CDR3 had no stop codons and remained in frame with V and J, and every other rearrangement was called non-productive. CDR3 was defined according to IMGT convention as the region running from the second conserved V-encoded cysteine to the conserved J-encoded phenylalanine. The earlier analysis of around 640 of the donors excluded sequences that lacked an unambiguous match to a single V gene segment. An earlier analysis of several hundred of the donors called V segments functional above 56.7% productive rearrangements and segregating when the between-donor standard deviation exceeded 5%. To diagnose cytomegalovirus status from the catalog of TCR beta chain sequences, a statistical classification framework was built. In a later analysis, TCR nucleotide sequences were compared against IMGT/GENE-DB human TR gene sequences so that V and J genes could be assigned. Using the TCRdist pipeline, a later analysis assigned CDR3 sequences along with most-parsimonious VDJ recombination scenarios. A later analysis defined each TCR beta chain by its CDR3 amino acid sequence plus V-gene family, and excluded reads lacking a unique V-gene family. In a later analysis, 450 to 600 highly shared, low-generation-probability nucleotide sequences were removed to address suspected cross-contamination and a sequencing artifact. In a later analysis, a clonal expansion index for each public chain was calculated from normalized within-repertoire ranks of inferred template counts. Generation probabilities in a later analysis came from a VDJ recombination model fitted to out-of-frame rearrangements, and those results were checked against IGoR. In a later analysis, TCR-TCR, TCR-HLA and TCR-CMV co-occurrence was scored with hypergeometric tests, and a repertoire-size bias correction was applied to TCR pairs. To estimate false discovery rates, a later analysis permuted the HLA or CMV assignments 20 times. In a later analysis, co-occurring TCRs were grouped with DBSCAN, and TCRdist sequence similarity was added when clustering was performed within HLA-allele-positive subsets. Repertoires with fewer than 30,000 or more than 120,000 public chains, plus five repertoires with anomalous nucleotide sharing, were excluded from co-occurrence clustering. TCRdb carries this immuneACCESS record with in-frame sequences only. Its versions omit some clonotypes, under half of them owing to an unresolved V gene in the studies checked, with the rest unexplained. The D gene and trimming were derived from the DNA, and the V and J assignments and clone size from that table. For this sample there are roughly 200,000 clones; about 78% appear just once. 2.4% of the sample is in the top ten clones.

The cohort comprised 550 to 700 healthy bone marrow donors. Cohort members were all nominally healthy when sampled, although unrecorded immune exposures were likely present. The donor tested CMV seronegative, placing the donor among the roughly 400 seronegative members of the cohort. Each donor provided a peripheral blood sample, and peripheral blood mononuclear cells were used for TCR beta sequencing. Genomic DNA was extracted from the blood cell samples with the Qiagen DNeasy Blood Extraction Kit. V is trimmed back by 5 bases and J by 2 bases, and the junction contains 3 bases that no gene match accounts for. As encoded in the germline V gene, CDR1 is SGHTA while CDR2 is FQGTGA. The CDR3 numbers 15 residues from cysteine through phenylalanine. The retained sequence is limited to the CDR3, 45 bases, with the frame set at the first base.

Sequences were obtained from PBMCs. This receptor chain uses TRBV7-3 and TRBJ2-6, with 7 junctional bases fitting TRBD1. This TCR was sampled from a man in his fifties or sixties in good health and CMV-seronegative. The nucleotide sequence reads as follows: TGTGCCAGCAGCAACAGGGGTACTGGGGCCAACGTCCTGACTTTC. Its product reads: CASSNRGTGANVLTF.